Each of the 26 T cell receptor beta chains below was sequenced from the same sample in a study of shared clonotypes between healthy human individuals. The data were produced by immunoSEQ multiplex PCR, yet TCRdb's version contains in-frame clones alone and is incomplete. The sample lists just over 2,000,000 clones; roughly 95% were seen once. Cells designated naive CD8 were CD45RO-negative and were positively selected for CCR7, with terminally differentiated effector memory CD45RA+ cells excluded. Material: naive CD8+ T cells sorted from blood. The origin of the receptors is a man aged 18 to 30 in good health.

This clone was counted a single time. This chain uses TRBV6-1 with TRBJ1-5, with D unresolved. This CDR3 is 13 amino acids long. V was cut by 9 bases and J by 5 bases, with 14 bases left in between. CDR1 MNHNS and CDR2 SASEGT come from the germline V gene. CDR3 loop: CASSLFFDQPQHF. CDR3 bases: TGTGCCAGTAGCCTGTTCTTTGATCAGCCCCAGCATTTT.

V usage is TRBV30 and J usage is TRBJ2-7, with 9 bases identical to TRBD1. The CDR3 contains 13 residues. Looked up from germline, CDR1 is GTSNPN and CDR2 is SVGIG (reference sequence). With 4 bases clipped from V and 2 bases from J, the junction kept 3 bases outside the gene matches. The CDR3 region is CAWTWDRAYEQYF. The CDR3, as DNA: TGTGCCTGGACTTGGGACAGGGCCTACGAGCAGTACTTC.

This rearrangement joins TRBV19 to TRBJ2-2; D not certain. Trimming took 7 bases from V and 5 from J, leaving 17 bases between them. Germline CDR1 reads LNHDA; CDR2 reads SQIVND (reference sequence). The CDR3 spans 15 residues. The CDR3: CASTIGFLGTGELFF. CDR3 nucleotides: TGTGCCAGTACCATCGGTTTCCTGGGGACCGGGGAGCTGTTTTTT.

The chain has TRBV6-5 and TRBJ1-6; possible D gene TRBD1, 5 bases. Trimming cost V 6 bases and J 7 bases, with 13 bases left between them. The CDR3 is 14 amino acids. Germline values: CDR1 MNHEY, CDR2 SVGAGI. The CDR3 region has the DNA TGTGCCAGCAGCCCCGGGACTTTGAATTCACCCCTCCACTTT. This codes for CASSPGTLNSPLHF.

The genes are TRBV27 and TRBJ1-4, with D tentatively TRBD1 (5 bases). The V gene lost 5 bases and the J gene lost 0 bases, with 13 bases spanning the gap. This CDR3 is built from 16 residues. CDR1 MNHEY and CDR2 SMNVEV come from the germline V gene (reference sequence). The CDR3 reads CASSPLTVATNEKLFF. CDR3 in DNA: TGTGCCAGCAGTCCCTTGACAGTTGCAACTAATGAAAAACTGTTTTTT.

The DNA of the CDR3 is TGCGCCAGCAGCAAGGGACTAGCGGGGAGCTCCTACAATGAGCAGTTCTTC. Translation: CASSKGLAGSSYNEQFF. V and J are TRBV5-1 and TRBJ2-1; 13 bases fit TRBD2. The germline V gene encodes CDR1 SGHRS and CDR2 YFSETQ. Trimming cost V 4 bases and J 0 bases; bases outside gene matches: 4. The CDR3 extends over 17 amino acids.

Regarding this clone: Other nucleotide sequences from this sample produce the same CDR3. The gene calls are TRBV7-9 and TRBJ2-1; D gene unclear. Germline-derived CDR1 and CDR2 are SEHNR and FQNEAQ (reference sequence). V gave up 1 base and J gave up 8 bases, with 3 bases separating them. The CDR3 spans 11 residues. Here the CDR3 reads CASSLGHEQFF. The CDR3, as DNA: TGTGCCAGCAGCTTAGGACATGAGCAGTTCTTC.

This rearrangement joins TRBV4-1 to TRBJ1-1; the D is unclear. Germline V gives CDR1 MGHRA, CDR2 YSYEKL. CDR3 length equals 14 residues. The V end lost 0 bases, the J end lost 4 bases, and 9 bases lay between the germline ends. CDR3 DNA sequence: TGCGCCAGCAGCCAAGACCGGGAACTCACTGAAGCTTTCTTT. Encoded protein: CASSQDRELTEAFF.

J is TRBJ2-5 and V is TRBV4-3; perhaps TRBD2 as D (5 bases). V lost 0 bases to trimming and J lost 1 base, with 9 bases between them. This CDR3 is built from 15 residues. The germline gives CDR1 LGHNA, CDR2 YSLEER. The CDR3 DNA sequence: TGCGCCAGCAGCCAAGATGGAGGCACCCAAGAGACCCAGTACTTC. This codes for CASSQDGGTQETQYF.

The chain joins TRBV2 to TRBJ2-3; D not resolved. CDR3 length: 13 residues. Trimming shortened V by 3 bases and J by 3 bases, and 7 bases separated the two germline ends. Looked up from germline, CDR1 is SNHLY and CDR2 is FYNNEI. CDR3 sequence reads: CASSEPETDTQYF. The CDR3 region has the DNA TGTGCCAGCAGTGAGCCAGAGACAGATACGCAGTATTTT.

The rearrangement joins TRBV19 to TRBJ1-5; perhaps TRBD1 as D (5 bases). The CDR3 sequence is 12 residues long. Germline V gene data show CDR1 as LNHDA and CDR2 as SQIVND (reference sequence). Trimming stripped 10 bases from V and 6 bases from J, with 13 bases between. The CDR3 nucleotides read TGTGCCACCTGGGGCCCGGCTCAGCCCCAGCATTTT. Protein product: CATWGPAQPQHF.

The rearrangement links TRBV28 to TRBJ1-2, with TRBD1 matching 8 bases. This CDR3 has 14 amino acids. V gave up 6 bases and J gave up 8 bases; unmatched junction bases: 11. Germline V gives CDR1 MDHEN, CDR2 SYDVKM. The CDR3 DNA reads TGTGCCAGCAGCCAAATAGGACAGGGACTAGGCTACACCTTC. It specifies CASSQIGQGLGYTF.

This chain uses TRBV9 with TRBJ1-1; no firm D call. Germline CDR1 is SGDLS and CDR2 is YYNGEE. Trimming pared 4 bases from V and 0 bases from J, leaving 7 bases between. The CDR3 consists of 13 residues. In nucleotides, the CDR3 is TGTGCCAGCAGCCTAGTATTGAACACTGAAGCTTTCTTT. It translates to CASSLVLNTEAFF.

The chain combines TRBV9 with TRBJ2-7; no clear D. Trimming cost V 1 base and J 6 bases, with 11 bases left between them. The CDR3 is 13 residues long. Germline V gives CDR1 SGDLS, CDR2 YYNGEE. Here the CDR3 reads CASSVTALGEQYF. CDR3 DNA sequence: TGTGCCAGCAGCGTAACAGCCCTGGGCGAGCAGTACTTC.

The chain is built from TRBV7-8 and TRBJ2-1; TRBD2 agrees at 11 bases. This CDR3 comprises 16 residues. CDR1 and CDR2 (germline): SGHVS, FQNEAQ. With V trimmed by 5 bases and J by 2 bases, 5 bases remained unmatched. The CDR3 region is CASSTVSGRAYNEQFF. In DNA, the CDR3 is TGTGCCAGCAGCACCGTTAGCGGGAGGGCCTACAATGAGCAGTTCTTC.

The V gene is TRBV4-3, the J gene TRBJ2-2, with 10 bases that match TRBD2. V shed 3 bases and J 5 bases; nucleotides not matched to a gene: 6. Germline-derived CDR1 and CDR2 are LGHNA and YSLEER. The CDR3 totals 16 residues. The CDR3 spells CASSHSSGRGTGELFF. The CDR3 DNA is TGCGCCAGCAGCCACTCTAGCGGGAGAGGAACCGGGGAGCTGTTTTTT.

V is TRBV7-2 and J is TRBJ2-1; TRBD1 matches at 9 bases. The CDR3 has 17 amino acids. V was pared by 4 bases and J by 6 bases, with 13 bases of the junction left unmatched. The V gene's germline CDR1 is SGHTA and CDR2 FQGNSA. CDR3 in amino acids: CASSSPLWDRVGNEQFF. The CDR3 DNA is TGTGCCAGCAGCTCCCCGCTGTGGGACAGGGTCGGCAATGAGCAGTTCTTC.

CDR3 loop: CSANGQEQFF. As DNA, the CDR3 is TGCAGTGCAAATGGCCAGGAGCAGTTCTTC. The chain combines TRBV20-1 with TRBJ2-1; no clear D gene. Trimming took 6 bases from V and 10 from J, leaving 10 bases between them. The germline V gene has CDR1 DFQATT and CDR2 SNEGSKA (reference sequence). The CDR3 contains 10 residues.

This clone was found many times. This chain joins TRBV30 and TRBJ1-2, with TRBD1 matching 7 bases. The CDR3 consists of 13 residues. Germline loops: CDR1 GTSNPN, CDR2 SVGIG (reference sequence). The V segment lost 2 bases and the J segment 3 bases; nucleotides outside the gene matches: 3. DNA for the CDR3: TGTGCCTGGAGTAAAAGGGGGCACTATGGCTACACCTTC. Amino acids: CAWSKRGHYGYTF.

The chain combines TRBV27 with TRBJ2-2; possibly TRBD2 for D (6 bases). This CDR3 has 11 residues. The germline V gene has CDR1 MNHEY and CDR2 SMNVEV (reference sequence). Deletions cut 8 bases from V and 8 bases from J, with 9 bases between. For the CDR3, the DNA is TGTGCCAGCTGGGAGGCAGGGGAGCTGTTTTTT. Translated, it gives CASWEAGELFF.

V and J are TRBV27 and TRBJ2-1; 7 nucleotides line up with TRBD1. This CDR3 spans 16 amino acids. Germline CDR1 and CDR2: MNHEY and SMNVEV (reference sequence). Trimming at V came to 6 bases and at J to 9 bases, leaving 17 bases not matched to a gene. CDR3 sequence (DNA): TGTGCCAGCAGCACAACAGGGGACAGAAACTACCCTGAGCAGTTCTTC. Amino acid sequence: CASSTTGDRNYPEQFF.

The chain carries TRBV7-2 and TRBJ2-3, with a tentative D call TRBD2 (6 bases). This CDR3 region has 13 residues. CDR1 and CDR2 (germline): SGHTA, FQGNSA. Trimming took 5 bases from V and 2 from J, leaving 8 bases between them. CDR3 coding DNA: TGTGCCAGCAGCGGGGGGATCACAGATACGCAGTATTTT. It specifies CASSGGITDTQYF. The whole variable domain, remainder taken from reference TRBV7-2 and TRBJ2-3, is GAGVSQSPSNKVTEKGKDVELRCDPISGHTALYWYRQSLGQGLEFLIYFQGNSAPDKSGLPSDRFSAERTGGSVSTLTIQRTQQEDSAVYLCASSGGITDTQYFGPGTRLTVL.

About this clone itself: The junction and the germline gene differ at one end; a read error may be behind it. The V and J genes are TRBV7-3 and TRBJ1-5; D gene unclear. This CDR3 has 13 amino acids. Germline CDR1 SGHTA, CDR2 FQGTGA. Written as DNA, the CDR3 is TGTGCCAGCAGCCAAGGATCGGGTCAGCCACAGCATTTT. It codes for CASSQGSGQPQHF.

This clone was picked up a small number of times. The chain is built from TRBV4-3 and TRBJ2-4; D might be TRBD2 (6 bases). In germline, CDR1 is LGHNA, CDR2 YSLEER. V was cut by 0 bases and J by 3 bases, with 15 bases left in between. The CDR3 extends over 17 amino acids. CDR3 amino acids: CASSQDHLEGVKNIQYF. CDR3 coding DNA: TGCGCCAGCAGCCAAGATCACTTGGAGGGAGTCAAAAACATTCAGTACTTC.

In nucleotides, the CDR3 is TGTGCCAGCAGACCGGTTGGGACAGAAACAAAGTACTTC. It is translated as CASRPVGTETKYF. The V and J genes are TRBV6-1 and TRBJ2-7; 7 bases align to TRBD1. Trimming cost V 6 bases and J 11 bases; bases outside gene matches: 13. Germline V CDR1 and CDR2: MNHNS, SASEGT. The CDR3 loop spans 13 amino acids.

V gene TRBV29-1 combines with J gene TRBJ2-2; D ambiguous. The CDR3 is made up of 15 amino acids. Per germline, CDR1 SQVTM and CDR2 ANQGSEA. V was shortened by 7 bases and J by 3 bases, with 18 bases between the two germline ends. CDR3 sequence (DNA): TGCAGCGCCCAAGGGTCCTCCCGAGACACCGGGGAGCTGTTTTTT. Translating gives CSAQGSSRDTGELFF.